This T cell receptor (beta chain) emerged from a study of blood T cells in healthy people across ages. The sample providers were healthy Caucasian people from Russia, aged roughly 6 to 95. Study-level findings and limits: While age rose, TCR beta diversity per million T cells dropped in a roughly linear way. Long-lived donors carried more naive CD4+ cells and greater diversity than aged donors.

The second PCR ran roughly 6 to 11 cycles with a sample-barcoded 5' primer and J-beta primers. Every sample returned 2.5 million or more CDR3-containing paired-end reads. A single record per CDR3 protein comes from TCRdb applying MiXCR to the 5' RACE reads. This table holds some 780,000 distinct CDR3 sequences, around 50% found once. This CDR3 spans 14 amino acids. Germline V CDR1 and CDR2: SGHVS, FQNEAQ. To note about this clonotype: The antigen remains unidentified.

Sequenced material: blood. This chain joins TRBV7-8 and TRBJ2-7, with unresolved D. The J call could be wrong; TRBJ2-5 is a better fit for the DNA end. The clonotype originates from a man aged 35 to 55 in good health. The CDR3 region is CASSSVRAQETQYF. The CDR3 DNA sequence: TGTGCCAGCAGCTCAGTTCGAGCACAAGAGACCCAGTACTTC.